This TCR beta chain was captured in a study of spatial heterogeneity in lung cancer. CDR1 and CDR2 from the germline V gene are DFQATT and SNEGSKA (reference sequence). With 5 bases removed from V and 3 bases from J, the gap between germline ends came to 12 bases. This CDR3 has 13 residues. TCRdb passed the 5' RACE reads through MiXCR, listing each CDR3 protein once. Among 55,000 to 75,000 distinct CDR3 sequences, 8% to 9% were seen once, and the ten largest hold about 2%. This clonotype was picked up many times. As to time point: blood at routine non-recurrence follow-up after resection. Sequencing was performed on whole RNA extracted from tumor and nontumor lung tissue, or from frozen PBMC, and the material was left unsorted.

V is TRBV20-1 and J is TRBJ2-3; the D gene is possibly TRBD2 (6 bases). The sequenced sample was PBMCs, obtained at follow-up. This clonotype originated in a female donor with early-stage non-small cell lung cancer. The CDR3 sequence: CSAPGEGTDTQYF. CDR3 nucleotides: TGCAGTGCTCCGGGGGAAGGTACAGATACGCAGTATTTT.